A single sample gave rise to the 5 T cell receptor beta chains below, sequenced in a study of PD-L1 blockade in urothelial cancer. Here immunoSEQ multiplex PCR was the method, and the copy in TCRdb shows in-frame clones only, minus some. The sample has 35,000 to 50,000 clones; roughly 85% are singletons. Regarding time point: peripheral blood 6 weeks after treatment start. Sequences were derived from PBMCs, sampled around atezolizumab (anti-PD-L1) treatment. Every receptor here comes from a man aged 60 to 75 with urothelial cancer.

The rearrangement links TRBV7-9 to TRBJ2-1; D not certain. CDR1 and CDR2 (germline): SEHNR, FQNEAQ (reference sequence). Deletions cut 5 bases from V and 8 bases from J, with 10 bases between. CDR3 length: 12 residues. DNA of the CDR3: TGTGCCAGCAGCCCCCCTATGGATGAGCAGTTCTTC. Translation gives CASSPPMDEQFF.

This sequence joins TRBV5-1 and TRBJ2-7, with 7 bases matching TRBD1. Germline loops: CDR1 SGHRS, CDR2 YFSETQ. Trimming at V came to 1 base and at J to 2 bases, leaving 9 bases not matched to a gene. CDR3 size: 16 residues. CDR3 nucleotides: TGCGCCAGCAGCTTGTACGGGACAGCAGCAACCTACGAGCAGTACTTC. This encodes CASSLYGTAATYEQYF.

DNA of the CDR3: TGTGCCAGTAGTCCTAGGGACAGCCCCTATCTGGATACGCAGTATTTT. It is translated as CASSPRDSPYLDTQYF. The rearrangement joins TRBV19 to TRBJ2-3, with 7 nucleotides matching TRBD1. The CDR3 totals 16 residues. The J segment lost 6 bases and the V segment lost 5 bases, leaving 14 bases of the junction unmatched. CDR1 and CDR2 from the germline V gene are LNHDA and SQIVND (reference sequence). The full variable domain, rest sourced from reference TRBV19 and TRBJ2-3, is DGGITQSPKYLFRKEGQNVTLSCEQNLNHDAMYWYRQDPGQGLRLIYYSQIVNDFQKGDIAEGYSVSREKKESFPLTVTSAQKNPTAFYLCASSPRDSPYLDTQYFGPGTRLTVL.

The rearrangement uses TRBV30 and TRBJ1-2; 8 bases line up with TRBD1. The CDR3 extends over 14 amino acids. Trimming removed 7 bases from V and 0 bases from J; junction bases left unmatched: 7. Per germline, CDR1 GTSNPN and CDR2 SVGIG (reference sequence). The CDR3 region has the DNA TGTGCCTTAGTCCGGGACAGGCCTAACTATGGCTACACCTTC. It encodes CALVRDRPNYGYTF. Looking up the rest from reference TRBV30 and TRBJ1-2 gives the full variable domain: SQTIHQWPATLVQPVGSPLSLECTVEGTSNPNLYWYRQAAGRGLQLLFYSVGIGQISSEVPQNLSASRPQDRQFILSSKKLLLSDSGFYLCALVRDRPNYGYTFGSGTRLTVV.

The CDR3 nucleotides read TGTGCCAGCAGCCCAACCCCCCTGGGGGGAAGGCAGCCCCAGCATTTT. This codes for CASSPTPLGGRQPQHF. This sequence joins TRBV7-9 and TRBJ1-5, with D maybe TRBD1 (5 bases). The germline V gene encodes CDR1 SEHNR and CDR2 FQNEAQ (reference sequence). The CDR3 is 16 amino acids. V lost 5 bases and J 7 bases, leaving 21 bases between the germline ends. The entire variable domain, with the rest obtained from reference TRBV7-9 and TRBJ1-5, is as follows: DTGVSQNPRHKITKRGQNVTFRCDPISEHNRLYWYRQTLGQGPEFLTYFQNEAQLEKSRLLSDRFSAERPKGSFSTLEIQRTEQGDSAMYLCASSPTPLGGRQPQHFGDGTRLSIL.